Below, one T cell receptor beta chain is given with its context. These data come from a study of shared clonotypes between healthy human individuals. Unsorted PBMC DNA went through sequencing on ten immunoSEQ deep assay plates. This table comes from immunoSEQ multiplex PCR, and its TCRdb copy is limited to in-frame clones, with some not included. The sample has about 520,000 clones; 70% to 80% are singletons. CDR3 size: 14 residues. V was cut by 2 bases and J by 5 bases, with 12 bases left in between. The V gene's germline CDR1 is MNHNS and CDR2 SASEGT. The donors were adults (healthy and HIV-negative) with no recent acute infections or vaccinations. All of the donors resided in Nashville, Tennessee, and each was a Caucasian adult.

Sequencing was performed on PBMCs. The V call is TRBV6-1, the J call TRBJ2-5; the D gene could be TRBD1 or TRBD2 (6 bases each). The sequence derives from a woman between 40 and 50 years old in good health. Some clones in this sample may be carry-over from other donors' samples. The CDR3 DNA is TGTGCCAGCAGTGAAATGAGGGGGGCGGAGACCCAGTACTTC. Its translation is CASSEMRGAETQYF.